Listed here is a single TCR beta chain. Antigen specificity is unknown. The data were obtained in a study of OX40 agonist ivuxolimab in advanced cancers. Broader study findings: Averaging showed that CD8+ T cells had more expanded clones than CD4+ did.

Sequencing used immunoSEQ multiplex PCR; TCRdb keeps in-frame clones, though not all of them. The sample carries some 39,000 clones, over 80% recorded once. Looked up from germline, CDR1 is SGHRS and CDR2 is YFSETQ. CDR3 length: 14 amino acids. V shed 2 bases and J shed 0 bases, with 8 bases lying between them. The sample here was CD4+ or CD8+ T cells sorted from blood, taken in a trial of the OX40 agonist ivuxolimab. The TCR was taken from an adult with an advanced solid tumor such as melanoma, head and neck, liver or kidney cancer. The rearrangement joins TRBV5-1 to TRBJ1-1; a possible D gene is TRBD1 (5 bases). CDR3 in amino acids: CASSLLRVNTEAFF. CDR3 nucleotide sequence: TGCGCCAGCAGCTTACTCAGGGTGAACACTGAAGCTTTCTTT.